A selection of T cell receptor beta chains follows, all from one sample in a study of blood T cells in healthy people across ages. TCRdb ran MiXCR on the 5' RACE reads and lists one entry per CDR3 protein. The data contain about 1.8 million distinct CDR3 sequences, 49% of them singletons. What was sequenced was blood. These TCRs come from a middle-aged woman in good health. Each CDR3 is given with its conserved first and last residue. A D gene is named only where the DNA matches it firmly. The size entry is marked missing in some rows and otherwise reads once, few, many or a size class.

.	TRBV10-1	.	TRBJ2-7	CASSESGHGVNEQYF	TGCGCCAGCAGTGAGTCGGGACACGGAGTCAACGAGCAGTACTTC
.	TRBV2	.	TRBJ2-7	CASKNNSYEQYF	TGTGCCAGCAAAAACAACTCCTACGAGCAGTACTTC
.	TRBV15	.	TRBJ2-1	CATSRVWGVDNEQFF	TGTGCCACCAGCAGAGTCTGGGGAGTCGACAATGAGCAGTTCTTC
few	TRBV25-1	.	TRBJ2-7	CASSESQGYEQYF	TGTGCCAGCAGTGAATCCCAGGGCTACGAGCAGTACTTC
.	TRBV2	.	TRBJ2-3	CASSGPLGLTTDTQYF	TGTGCCAGCAGTGGCCCGCTGGGACTTACCACAGATACGCAGTATTTT
.	TRBV10-3	.	TRBJ1-2	CAISPENYGYTF	TGTGCCATCAGTCCAGAGAACTATGGCTACACCTTC
.	TRBV20-1	.	TRBJ2-1	CSAGRLAHEQFF	TGCAGTGCGGGTCGACTCGCCCATGAGCAGTTCTTC
few	TRBV11-2	TRBD2	TRBJ2-3	CASSLDKGLRFSDTQYF	TGTGCCAGCAGCTTAGATAAGGGACTACGTTTTTCAGATACGCAGTATTTT
.	TRBV7-3	TRBD2	TRBJ2-5	CASSLSVGTRETQYF	TGTGCCAGCAGCTTAAGTGTTGGGACTAGGGAGACCCAGTACTTC
.	TRBV20-1	.	TRBJ1-1	CSARGKSGLVNTEAFF	TGCAGTGCTAGAGGGAAATCGGGACTGGTGAACACTGAAGCTTTCTTT
.	TRBV6-5	.	TRBJ1-1	CASSYLLNTEAFF	TGTGCCAGCAGTTATCTACTAAACACTGAAGCTTTCTTT
.	TRBV7-2	.	TRBJ2-7	CASSPSWVQEAQYF	TGTGCCAGCAGCCCCAGTTGGGTACAAGAGGCCCAGTACTTC
.	TRBV5-1	TRBD2	TRBJ2-1	CASSLASGGSDEQFF	TGCGCCAGCAGCTTGGCCAGCGGGGGCTCCGATGAGCAGTTCTTC
.	TRBV4-2	TRBD1	TRBJ2-6	CASNQETGGFSGANVLTF	TGTGCCAGCAACCAAGAGACAGGGGGCTTCTCTGGGGCCAACGTCCTGACTTTC
.	TRBV9	.	TRBJ1-4	CASSEGIGNEKLFF	TGTGCCAGCAGCGAGGGAATTGGTAATGAAAAACTGTTTTTT
.	TRBV4-3	TRBD1	TRBJ2-7	CASSQGLKGQGLNYEQYF	TGCGCCAGCAGCCAAGGCCTAAAGGGACAGGGGTTGAACTACGAGCAGTACTTC
.	TRBV28	TRBD1	TRBJ1-5	CASSSPGQAVQPQHF	TGTGCCAGCAGTTCGCCGGGACAGGCGGTTCAGCCCCAGCATTTT
few	TRBV7-2	.	TRBJ2-4	CASSLEPGPAKNIQYF	TGTGCCAGCAGCTTAGAGCCGGGGCCCGCCAAAAACATTCAGTACTTC
.	TRBV6-1	TRBD1	TRBJ1-3	CASSAGQPNSGNTIYF	TGTGCCAGCAGTGCGGGACAGCCTAACTCTGGAAACACCATATATTTT
.	TRBV20-1	TRBD2	TRBJ2-3	CSARPPVAGGLRTDTQYF	TGCAGTGCTAGACCGCCGGTAGCGGGGGGGCTTCGCACAGATACGCAGTATTTT
once	TRBV7-6	TRBD2	TRBJ2-5	CAGRLYERGGETQYF	TGTGCCGGCAGACTCTATGAGCGGGGAGGCGAGACCCAGTACTTC
.	TRBV15	TRBD1	TRBJ2-5	CATSGDRGETQYF	TGTGCCACCAGCGGAGACAGGGGGGAGACCCAGTACTTC
.	TRBV20-1	.	TRBJ2-3	CSASTPPGGGPSTDTQYF	TGCAGTGCTAGCACCCCTCCCGGGGGCGGGCCCAGCACAGATACGCAGTATTTT
.	TRBV6-6	TRBD2	TRBJ2-5	CASRTSAETQYF	TGTGCCAGCAGGACTAGCGCGGAGACCCAGTACTTC
few	TRBV12-3/TRBV12-4	TRBD2	TRBJ2-3	CASRDPRGGTDTQYF	TGTGCCAGCAGAGACCCTCGGGGGGGCACAGATACGCAGTATTTT
.	TRBV6-1	TRBD1	TRBJ2-4	CASSEIPGQGRNEQYF	TGTGCCAGCAGTGAGATTCCCGGACAGGGGAGAAATGAGCAGTACTTC
.	TRBV7-9	.	TRBJ2-1	CASSMGQWNEQFF	TGTGCCAGCAGCATGGGACAATGGAATGAGCAGTTCTTC
.	TRBV7-3	TRBD2	TRBJ2-3	CASSSGLAGAPQYF	TGTGCCAGCAGCTCAGGACTAGCGGGGGCTCCGCAGTATTTT
.	TRBV5-5	.	TRBJ2-7	CASSGTWAPSYEQYF	TGTGCCAGCAGCGGAACCTGGGCTCCCTCCTACGAGCAGTACTTC
.	TRBV12-3/TRBV12-4	.	TRBJ2-1	CASSLLGFEQFF	TGTGCCAGCAGTTTACTGGGGTTTGAGCAGTTCTTC
many	TRBV4-3	.	TRBJ2-1	CASSQTDNEQFF	TGCGCCAGCAGCCAGACTGACAATGAGCAGTTCTTC
.	TRBV6-2/TRBV6-3	.	TRBJ2-1	CASSYGLVQFF	TGTGCCAGCAGTTACGGGCTAGTCCAGTTCTTC
.	TRBV15	TRBD2	TRBJ2-3	CATSRSLVGGSDTQYF	TGTGCCACCAGCAGATCCCTAGTGGGGGGGTCAGATACGCAGTATTTT
.	TRBV20-1	.	TRBJ1-2	CSARDLTDGYTF	TGCAGTGCTAGAGATTTAACAGACGGCTACACCTTC
.	TRBV4-1	.	TRBJ1-6	CASSQVWGSVNSPLHF	TGCGCCAGCAGCCAAGTGTGGGGCAGCGTTAATTCACCCCTCCACTTT
.	TRBV7-2	.	TRBJ2-5	CASSLHLTETQYF	TGTGCCAGCAGCTTACACCTAACGGAGACCCAGTACTTC
.	TRBV11-2	.	TRBJ2-7	CASSSPVRDINPYEQYF	TGTGCCAGCAGCTCACCCGTCCGGGACATCAACCCCTACGAGCAGTACTTC
.	TRBV10-1	.	TRBJ1-5	CARKDERSGNQPQHF	TGCGCCAGAAAGGACGAGAGGTCGGGCAATCAGCCCCAGCATTTT
few	TRBV27	.	TRBJ2-7	CASALRFGGSYEQYF	TGTGCCAGCGCCCTACGGTTCGGGGGTTCCTACGAGCAGTACTTC
.	TRBV29-1	.	TRBJ2-1	CSVVGQSNEQFF	TGCAGCGTTGTAGGGCAGTCGAATGAGCAGTTCTTC
.	TRBV20-1	.	TRBJ2-7	CSGDKTSYEQYF	TGCTCAGGGGATAAAACTTCCTACGAGCAGTACTTC
.	TRBV7-2	TRBD2	TRBJ2-3	CASTAWGRATDTQYF	TGTGCCAGCACGGCTTGGGGGAGGGCCACAGATACGCAGTATTTT
few	TRBV29-1	TRBD2	TRBJ2-5	CSVERRGGSQETQYF	TGCAGCGTTGAGAGGCGCGGGGGGAGTCAAGAGACCCAGTACTTC
.	TRBV4-3	TRBD1	TRBJ1-4	CASSQAGTGGREKLFF	TGCGCCAGCAGCCAAGCCGGGACAGGGGGCCGTGAAAAACTGTTTTTT
many	TRBV7-2	.	TRBJ2-3	CASSLLSTTDTQYF	TGTGCCAGCAGCTTATTGTCCACCACAGATACGCAGTATTTT
.	TRBV4-3	.	TRBJ2-2	CASSPGRGSGELFF	TGCGCCAGCAGCCCCGGTAGGGGCTCCGGGGAGCTGTTTTTT
.	TRBV10-2	TRBD1	TRBJ1-1	CASRGTVSLEAFF	TGCGCCAGCAGGGGGACAGTATCCCTTGAAGCTTTCTTT
few	TRBV24-1	TRBD1	TRBJ1-1	CATRRSGGTEAFF	TGTGCCACCCGAAGATCAGGGGGCACTGAAGCTTTCTTT
.	TRBV7-3	TRBD2	TRBJ2-3	CASSLTGLATDTQYF	TGTGCCAGCAGCTTAACCGGACTAGCGACAGATACGCAGTATTTT